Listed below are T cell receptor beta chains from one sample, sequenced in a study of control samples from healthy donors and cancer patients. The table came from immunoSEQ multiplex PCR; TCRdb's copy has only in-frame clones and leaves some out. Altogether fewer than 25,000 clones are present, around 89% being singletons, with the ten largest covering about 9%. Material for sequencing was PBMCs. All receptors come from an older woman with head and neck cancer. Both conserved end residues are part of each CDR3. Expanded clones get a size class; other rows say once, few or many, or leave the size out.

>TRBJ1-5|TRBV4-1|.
CASSQGVRNQPQHF
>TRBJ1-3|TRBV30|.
CAWSRVVGATGNTIYF
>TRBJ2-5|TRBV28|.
CASSTRQGVRETQYF
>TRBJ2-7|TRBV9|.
CASSVEGSSSYEQYF
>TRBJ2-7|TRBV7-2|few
CASSSRTGELVEQYF
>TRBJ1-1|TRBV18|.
CASSIQGGEAFF
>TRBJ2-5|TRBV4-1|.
CASSPGRAGYQETQYF
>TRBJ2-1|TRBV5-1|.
CASSKDSGRNEQFF
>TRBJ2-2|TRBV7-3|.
CASSGRDTTGELFF
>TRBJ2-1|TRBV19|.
CASSKYTGAGGGRARNEQFF
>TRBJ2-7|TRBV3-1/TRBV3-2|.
CASSQVGVGTHRPSSYEQYF
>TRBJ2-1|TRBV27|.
CASSSLAYPVQYNEQFF
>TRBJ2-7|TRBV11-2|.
CASSLGQALRGEQYF
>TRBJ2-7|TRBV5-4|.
CASSLGQGEGEQYF
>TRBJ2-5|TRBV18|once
CASSPQGAFETQYF
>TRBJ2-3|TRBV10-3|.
CAISELTSTDTQYF
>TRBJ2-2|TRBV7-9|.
CASSLEQTRTGELFF
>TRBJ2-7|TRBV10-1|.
CASSRRKGNEQYF
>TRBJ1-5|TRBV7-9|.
CASSSGDQPQHF
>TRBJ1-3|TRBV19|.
CASSLRPGSHSGNTIYF
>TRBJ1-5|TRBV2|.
CASSAERGGGRNQPQHF
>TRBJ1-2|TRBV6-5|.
CASSTYTGNYGYTF
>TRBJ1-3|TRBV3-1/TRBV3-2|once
CASRASTGADFGSGNTIYF
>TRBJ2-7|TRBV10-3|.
CAISESVVLAGGAFYEQYF
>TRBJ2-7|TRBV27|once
CASRDRGLNEQYF
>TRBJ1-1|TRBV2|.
CASDPVGGAEAFF
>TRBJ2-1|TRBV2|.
CASSGGDPSYNEQFF
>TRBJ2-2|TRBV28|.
CASSQQGARTGELFF
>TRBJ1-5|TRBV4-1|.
CASSQEPGIQPQHF
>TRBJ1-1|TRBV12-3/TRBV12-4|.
CASSSGGPTEAFF
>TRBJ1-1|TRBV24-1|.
CATSDSRQGNTEAFF
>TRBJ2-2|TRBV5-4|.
CASSLGRQNTGELFF
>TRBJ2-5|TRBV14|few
CASSRIGQGETQYF
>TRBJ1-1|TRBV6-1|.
CASSEIWGGGTEAFF
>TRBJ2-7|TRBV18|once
CASSPGLQEQYF
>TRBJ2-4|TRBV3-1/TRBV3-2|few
CASSQRIGGELAKNIQYF
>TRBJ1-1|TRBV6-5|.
CASTVGPDTEAFF
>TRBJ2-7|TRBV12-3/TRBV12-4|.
CASSLGGSEQYF
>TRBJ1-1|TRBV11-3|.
CASSLEPGGRGEAFF
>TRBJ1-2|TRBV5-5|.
CASSLEVRTGDGYTF